This T cell receptor beta chain derives from a study of blood T cells in healthy people across ages (dated by TCRdb to the mid-2010s). Notes on the research overall: In model experiments, template switching captured about one uniquely barcoded TCR beta cDNA molecule for every two T cells. The study measured age-related changes in TCR beta repertoire diversity using deep sequencing normalized with unique cDNA molecular identifiers. To avoid experimental bias, donors of different ages were randomly spread across the sequencing lanes. Two additional independent replicas of 1 million unique cDNA reads from the same blood draw were analyzed for two donors (one aged 18 to 29 and one aged 80 or older). Donors were grouped into four age groups: young (average roughly 17 years), middle-aged (roughly 38), aged (about 60) and long-lived (less than 85). Study-wide findings and limitations: Since profiling was done on bulk unsorted PBMCs, naive and antigen-experienced compartments could not be conclusively compared. Compared with the aged group, more naive CD4+ T cells, fewer expanded clones and increased TCR diversity were shown by the long-lived group, suggesting age selection. Donor CMV infection status was unknown, potentially confounding age-related changes in expanded clonotypes. Estimates of total diversity based on one million sequenced T cells were considered lower bounds and underestimates. As age increased, observed TCR beta diversity per million T cells dropped in a roughly linear way, and a significant reduction was already evident by age 40. There was a strong correlation between observed TCR beta diversity and the percentage of naive T cells measured by flow cytometry.

The roughly 38 donors, aged 6 to 90 years, were systemically healthy Caucasian individuals from Russia. Each donor gave about 9.7 milliliters of peripheral blood, drawn into EDTA-treated Vacutainer tubes. Ficoll-Paque density-gradient centrifugation was used to isolate PBMCs, with at least 6 million obtained per sample. Trizol reagent was used to extract total RNA from PBMCs, with at least 5.5 micrograms per sample. For every donor, an aliquot of PBMCs went through flow cytometry to measure the percentages of naive CD45RAhigh/CD27high T cells. About this clonotype itself: The specificity of this receptor is unknown. It has no much larger one-base neighbor in the sample; base qualities were not kept.

Preparation of the library involved 5' RACE. The sequencing machine was an Illumina HiSeq 2500. A second PCR of roughly 7 to 11 cycles was performed with a sample-barcoded 5' primer and a J-beta primer mix. A unique molecular identifier was introduced onto each TCR beta cDNA molecule by a template-switch 5' adaptor carrying 12 random nucleotides. Each sample yielded at least 2.5 million CDR3-containing paired-end reads. The Mint cDNA synthesis kit, primed by a TRBC-specific oligonucleotide, was used to synthesize first-strand cDNA from all RNA. After uracil-DNA glycosylase treatment, a first 18-cycle PCR used universal primers M1SS and BC2_uni_R on all cDNA. Per the original workflow: For normalization, 1 million high-quality reads, each with a distinct molecular identifier, were randomly selected from each sample. Instead of being binned into consensus sequences, reads that shared molecular identifiers were thrown out. MiTCR, set to a Q25 quality threshold and the strictest error-elimination algorithm, was used for CDR3 identification, clonotype clustering and error correction. Lower-bound total TCR beta diversity was estimated with a nonparametric unseen species model using Euler transformation. The public reads were quality trimmed at Q25 with fastp and then assembled into clones with MiXCR by TCRdb, keeping productive beta chains. Merged by CDR3 protein, the rows form single entries marked with the most common genes and DNA. The V and J calls come from TCRdb's annotation, not from the publication. The sample includes about 1.7 million distinct CDR3 sequences, with roughly 30% observed a single time. The top ten hold 7.7% of the sample.

From cysteine to phenylalanine, the CDR3 is 18 amino acids long. Only the CDR3 DNA stays, 54 bases, in frame from base 1. The germline V gene encodes CDR1 MNHNS and CDR2 SASEGT. The V and J ends are trimmed by 6 bases and 7 bases, leaving 25 bases between them. This clonotype was sampled from a woman aged 25 to 39 in good health. The sample consisted of blood. The sequence links TRBV6-1 to TRBJ1-6, with no confidently assigned D gene. Here the CDR3 is given as CASSQRGGNSRKNSPLHF. The DNA sequence is given as TGTGCCAGCAGCCAACGGGGAGGGAACAGTCGCAAAAATTCACCCCTCCACTTT.